These 8 T cell receptor beta chains came from one sample sequenced in a study of tumor-infiltrating lymphocytes in primary liver carcinoma. From roughly 20-30 mg of unsorted bulk tissue, DNA and RNA were co-extracted together. Total RNA (roughly 530 ng) served as template for TCR beta cDNA synthesis primed by a constant-region primer. The TCR beta library was amplified through three nested multiplex PCR rounds in a modified ARM-PCR procedure. Both of the initial two PCR rounds ran for around 9 cycles and employed TRBV1-TRBV30 forward primers alongside a C-beta reverse primer. TCRdb re-analysed the multiplex PCR reads in MiXCR, keeping a single row per CDR3 protein. The sample lists 20,000 to 25,000 distinct CDR3 sequences, about 75% seen once, with about 39% in the top ten. The sample taken for sequencing was liver tumor tissue from sampling region 1. Subset defined: tumor region T1, superior pole. All receptors derive from a young woman with primary liver carcinoma and hepatitis B virus infection.

On this clonotype itself: It is likely a read error, because the conserved phenylalanine at the end of the CDR3 is missing. The DNA is left out, because the CDR3 cannot be placed on it with certainty; the CDR3 is given as TCRdb lists it. This chain links TRBV11-1 with TRBJ2-5; the D call of TRBD1 is as the table states it, not checked on the DNA. Germline assignment: CDR1 SGHAT and CDR2 FQDESV (reference sequence). The CDR3 is 14 residues long, counting both termini. CDR3: CASSLAGREETHYL.

In regard to this clonotype: Germline and junction disagree at one end, which may indicate a read error. The chain recombines TRBV18 with TRBJ2-2; the D gene is possibly TRBD2 (5 bases). In germline, CDR1 is KGHSH, CDR2 LQKENI. CDR3 size: 18 residues. CDR3 residues: CASSPPALAATNTGELFF. The CDR3 DNA sequence: TGTGCCAGCTCACCACCTGCGCTAGCCGCAACGAACACAGGGGAGCTGTTTTTT.

About this clonotype itself: A read error may produce the germline difference seen at one junction end. The chain is built from TRBV12-3 or TRBV12-4 and TRBJ2-1; 9 positions agree with TRBD2. There are 15 residues in the CDR3. CDR3 region: CVSSLSGTSLLEQFF. CDR3 nucleotides: TGTGTCAGCAGCCTGTCCGGGACTAGCCTACTTGAGCAGTTCTTC.

This chain joins TRBV5-4 and TRBJ2-3; D is possibly TRBD1 (5 bases). Germline V lookup: CDR1 SGHNT, CDR2 YYREEE (reference sequence). V was trimmed by 2 bases and J by 2 bases, leaving 15 bases between them. This CDR3 has 16 residues. The CDR3 reads CASSLGQGRDTDTQYF. Here the CDR3 DNA reads TGTGCCAGCAGCTTAGGGCAGGGTAGGGACACAGATACGCAGTATTTT.

Remarks on this clonotype: As the CDR3 is not closed by the conserved phenylalanine or tryptophan, this likely results from a read error. The DNA is omitted, as the CDR3 cannot be located on it reliably, and the CDR3 follows TCRdb's listing. The rearrangement links TRBV4-3 to TRBJ1-6. Germline V CDR1 and CDR2: LGHNA, YSLEER. The CDR3 region is 15 residues in length, termini included. CDR3 region: CASSQESSYNSPFHL.

On this clonotype: One end of the junction varies from germline; a read error may be responsible. The genes are TRBV11-2 and TRBJ2-3; D is possibly TRBD1 (6 bases). The germline gives CDR1 SGHAT, CDR2 FQNNGV. The CDR3 is 16 residues long. For the CDR3, the DNA is TGTGCCAGCAGCCGGACGCGACAGGAAAGGGGAGATACGCAGTGTTTC. Protein sequence: CASSRTRQERGDTQCF.

This rearrangement joins TRBV11-2 to TRBJ2-1, with 7 bases that match TRBD1. J lost 9 bases, V lost 4 bases, and 15 bases had no gene match. Looked up from germline, CDR1 is SGHAT and CDR2 is FQNNGV. The CDR3 has 16 residues. In DNA, the CDR3 is TGTGCCAGCAGCTACGAGGCGTGGACAGGCAATCCTGAGCAGTTCTTC. Residues: CASSYEAWTGNPEQFF.

The chain combines TRBV6-5 with TRBJ2-3; possibly TRBD2 for D (5 bases). The CDR3 has 14 amino acids. Germline V gene sequence: CDR1 MNHEY, CDR2 SVGAGI. The CDR3 region has the DNA TGTGCTAACAATGAAGTGGGAGCTCAAGATACGCAGTATTTT. Amino acid sequence: CANNEVGAQDTQYF.